This T cell receptor beta chain was sequenced during a study of blood T cell repertoires in COVID-19. The overall study: Spain, Italy and the United States supplied samples that represented acute and convalescent COVID-19. PBMCs, B-cell-depleted T cells, or T cells were the source of the cDNA or gDNA that made up the material.

Germline CDR1 and CDR2: LNHNV and YYDKDF (reference sequence). Trimming took off 5 bases at V and 6 bases at J, with 9 bases between the two ends. The CDR3 is 12 amino acids. Using immunoSEQ multiplex PCR, the repertoire was profiled, and TCRdb retains in-frame clones only, with some absent. The repertoire holds around 41,000 clones, with over 80% as singletons. The sequence derives from a woman aged 25 to 45 in a cohort sampled during active COVID-19. This chain uses TRBV15 with TRBJ2-3; D gene uncertain. Input material: peripheral blood. In DNA form, the CDR3 reads TGTGCCACCAGCTCCCCCCCGGATACGCAGTATTTT. Residues: CATSSPPDTQYF.